This T cell receptor beta chain was identified during a study of control samples from healthy donors and cancer patients. Using immunoSEQ multiplex PCR, the repertoire was profiled, and TCRdb retains in-frame clones only, with some absent. The sample lists approximately 58,000 clones, roughly 86% occurring once. The length of the CDR3 is 15 residues. After removal of 4 bases from V and 3 bases from J, the junction contained 4 bases not matched to a gene. The V gene's germline CDR1 is MDHEN and CDR2 SYDVKM. V and J are TRBV28 and TRBJ1-2, with 11 nucleotides matching TRBD1. Sequenced: PBMCs. The receptor's source is a woman aged 55-75 years with lung cancer. The CDR3 region is CASSYAGQGDYGYTF. CDR3 bases: TGTGCCAGCAGTTATGCGGGACAGGGGGACTATGGCTACACCTTC.